The 5 T cell receptor beta chains given below trace back to one sample, sequenced in a study of T cells after posttransplantation cyclophosphamide. A marrow graft followed busulfan-fludarabine conditioning, with cyclophosphamide on days +3 and +4. The assay was immunoSEQ multiplex PCR, and TCRdb's table has in-frame clones only and misses some. The sample contains over 6,500 clones, none of them singletons. Sequenced here: PBMCs, sampled after allogeneic stem cell transplant with posttransplant cyclophosphamide. The receptors were sampled from a male patient between 45 and 60 years old who received an allogeneic stem cell transplant from an unrelated donor, was CMV-positive, and had acute GVHD only. Some T cells may be graft donor cells.

This chain links TRBV5-6 with TRBJ1-3; 7 positions agree with TRBD1. From germline, CDR1 is SGHDT and CDR2 YYEEEE. The CDR3 runs 15 residues. V trimming: 3 bases; J trimming: 4 bases; junction bases outside the gene matches: 7. CDR3 nucleotide sequence: TGTGCCAGCAGCTCCCCGACAGGGATCGGAAACACCATATATTTT. Translation: CASSSPTGIGNTIYF.

The V call is TRBV19, the J call TRBJ2-7; 7 bases are shared with TRBD2. Germline assignment: CDR1 LNHDA and CDR2 SQIVND (reference sequence). The CDR3 covers 17 residues. The V and J ends lost 1 base and 3 bases, in that order; junction bases with no gene match: 12. CDR3 amino acids: CASSIGLAGAFSYEQYF. The CDR3 region has the DNA TGTGCCAGTAGTATAGGTTTGGCGGGAGCATTCAGCTACGAGCAGTACTTC.

A few counts support this clone. A junction end diverges from the germline sequence, so it may reflect a read error. This sample includes further DNA sequences coding for the same CDR3. The chain uses TRBV5-1 and TRBJ1-1; the D gene is possibly TRBD1 (5 bases). Germline V gene data show CDR1 as SGHRS and CDR2 as YFSETQ. This CDR3 has 14 residues. DNA for the CDR3: TGCGCCAGCAGCTTCGGCAGGGTGAACACCGAAGCTTTCTTT. Translation gives CASSFGRVNTEAFF.

This clone showed up just a few times. This rearrangement joins TRBV11-2 to TRBJ2-7, with 8 bases matching TRBD2. The CDR3 consists of 15 residues. Germline CDR1 SGHAT, CDR2 FQNNGV. V shed 6 bases and J 0 bases; nucleotides not matched to a gene: 7. The CDR3 reads CASRASGGSSYEQYF. The DNA for the CDR3 is TGTGCCAGCAGGGCCAGCGGGGGAAGCTCCTACGAGCAGTACTTC.

V usage is TRBV18 and J usage is TRBJ2-3; tentative D call: TRBD1 (6 bases). This CDR3 spans 15 amino acids. Trimming shortened V by 1 base and J by 0 bases, and 8 bases separated the two germline ends. The germline V gene has CDR1 KGHSH and CDR2 LQKENI. As DNA, the CDR3 is TGTGCCAGCTCACCACTACAGGGAAGCACAGATACGCAGTATTTT. The encoded protein is CASSPLQGSTDTQYF. The full variable domain, in which reference TRBV18 and TRBJ2-3 provide the parts outside the CDR3, is NAGVMQNPRHLVRRRGQEARLRCSPMKGHSHVYWYRQLPEEGLKFMVYLQKENIIDESGMPKERFSAEFPKEGPSILRIQQVVRGDSAAYFCASSPLQGSTDTQYFGPGTRLTVL.